A selection of T cell receptor beta chains follows, all from one sample in a study of T cell changes during pregnancy in multiple sclerosis. Sequenced by immunoSEQ multiplex PCR; TCRdb stores in-frame clones only, minus some. The sample has some 47,000 clones; about 96% are singletons. Sequencing was performed on peripheral blood, taken in the second trimester of pregnancy. These receptors were taken from a female donor with multiple sclerosis, enrolled in a pregnancy study. Both conserved end residues are part of each CDR3. The D gene is left open where the match is weak. Expanded clones are given a class, and other clones once, few, many or no size at all.

TRBV19,TRBJ1-2,-,-,CASSIGRNYGYTF,TGTGCCAGTAGTATAGGCAGGAACTATGGCTACACCTTC
TRBV27,TRBJ1-1,-,-,CASSLRVYTEAFF,TGTGCCAGCAGTCTCAGGGTGTACACTGAAGCTTTCTTT
TRBV5-5,TRBJ2-5,-,-,CASSLGQGKGETQYF,TGTGCCAGCAGCTTGGGGCAGGGAAAGGGAGAGACCCAGTACTTC
TRBV4-3,TRBJ2-7,-,-,CASSQDRVGAYEQYF,TGCGCCAGCAGCCAAGACAGGGTCGGAGCCTACGAGCAGTACTTC
TRBV5-1,TRBJ2-7,-,-,CASSSDRKNEYF,TGCGCCAGCAGCTCTGACAGGAAGAACGAGTACTTC
TRBV5-4,TRBJ2-3,-,-,CASSSYTDTQYF,TGTGCCAGCAGCTCTTACACAGATACGCAGTATTTT
TRBV27,TRBJ1-1,TRBD1,-,CASRDGTGWNTEAFF,TGTGCCAGCAGGGACGGGACAGGCTGGAACACTGAAGCTTTCTTT
TRBV19,TRBJ1-5,TRBD1,-,CASTTGQGSHSNQPQHF,TGTGCCAGTACTACGGGACAGGGGTCACATAGCAATCAGCCCCAGCATTTT
TRBV2,TRBJ2-1,TRBD2,-,CASSAREAEGNEQFF,TGTGCCAGCAGTGCTCGGGAGGCCGAGGGGAATGAGCAGTTCTTC
TRBV7-9,TRBJ2-1,-,-,CASSPRGASYNEQFF,TGTGCCAGCAGCCCCCGGGGGGCCTCCTACAATGAGCAGTTCTTC
TRBV7-2,TRBJ1-5,-,-,CASSLGRGISRNQPQHF,TGTGCCAGCAGCTTAGGTCGGGGTATCAGTCGCAATCAGCCCCAGCATTTT
TRBV7-3,TRBJ2-7,TRBD2,-,CASSLMGGAPYEQYF,TGTGCCAGCAGCTTAATGGGAGGGGCACCCTACGAGCAGTACTTC
TRBV2,TRBJ2-2,TRBD1,-,CASMGTGGTGELFF,TGTGCCAGCATGGGGACAGGGGGCACCGGGGAGCTGTTTTTT
TRBV7-9,TRBJ2-7,TRBD2,once,CASSSGSSGSSYEQYF,TGTGCCAGCAGCTCAGGCTCTAGCGGGAGCAGTTACGAGCAGTACTTC
TRBV18,TRBJ2-7,TRBD1,once,CASSPNLGQVSWEQYF,TGTGCCAGCTCACCGAACCTTGGACAGGTCTCATGGGAGCAGTACTTC
TRBV7-2,TRBJ1-2,TRBD1,-,CASSLVSGQGLNYGYTF,TGTGCCAGCAGCTTAGTATCGGGACAGGGCCTTAACTATGGCTACACCTTC
TRBV30,TRBJ2-5,-,-,CAWTQQRGYQETQYF,TGTGCCTGGACCCAGCAGAGAGGGTACCAAGAGACCCAGTACTTC
TRBV19,TRBJ2-7,-,-,CASSFLGDSYEQYF,TGTGCCAGTAGTTTCCTGGGCGATTCTTACGAGCAGTACTTC
TRBV7-8,TRBJ2-7,TRBD1,-,CASSSWDSLYEQYF,TGTGCCAGCAGCAGCTGGGACAGCCTTTACGAGCAGTACTTC
TRBV6-5,TRBJ1-1,-,-,CASWGVRTEAFF,TGTGCCAGCTGGGGGGTTAGGACTGAAGCTTTCTTT
TRBV18,TRBJ1-1,TRBD1,-,CASSSGTGGNTEAFF,TGTGCCAGCTCATCCGGGACAGGTGGGAACACTGAAGCTTTCTTT
TRBV21-1,TRBJ1-5,-,-,CASSKAGGAVSNQPQHF,TGTGCCAGCAGCAAAGCGGGGGGGGCAGTTAGCAATCAGCCCCAGCATTTT
TRBV5-1,TRBJ2-7,TRBD1,-,CASSLELDRASEQYF,TGCGCCAGCAGCTTGGAACTGGACAGGGCGTCCGAGCAGTACTTC
TRBV29-1,TRBJ2-1,-,-,CSAGLNLYNEQFF,TGCAGCGCGGGGTTAAATCTTTACAATGAGCAGTTCTTC
TRBV7-8,TRBJ2-4,TRBD2,-,CASSLGGGTNIQYF,TGTGCCAGCAGTTTGGGGGGAGGGACGAACATTCAGTACTTC
TRBV27,TRBJ1-1,-,-,CASRTHRVDTEAFF,TGTGCCAGCAGGACCCATCGGGTGGACACTGAAGCTTTCTTT
TRBV7-6,TRBJ2-7,TRBD2,-,CASSLGFPGPKGGGEQYF,TGTGCCAGCAGCTTAGGGTTTCCGGGACCAAAGGGCGGGGGCGAGCAGTACTTC
TRBV9,TRBJ2-1,TRBD2,-,CASSATSGSTYNEQFF,TGTGCCAGCAGCGCGACTAGCGGGAGCACCTACAATGAGCAGTTCTTC
TRBV30,TRBJ1-1,-,-,CAWSKGGKTEAFF,TGTGCCTGGAGTAAGGGGGGGAAAACTGAAGCTTTCTTT
TRBV7-6,TRBJ1-2,-,-,CASSSHPGDYYGYTF,TGTGCCAGCAGCTCTCATCCGGGAGATTACTATGGCTACACCTTC
TRBV6-1,TRBJ1-2,-,-,CASSERAGGGYTF,TGTGCCAGCAGTGAACGGGCCGGGGGTGGCTACACCTTC
TRBV6-1,TRBJ1-2,-,-,CASSESGYGYTF,TGTGCCAGCAGTGAATCCGGCTATGGCTACACCTTC
TRBV11-1,TRBJ1-1,-,-,CASSLERSRGTEAFF,TGTGCCAGCAGCTTAGAAAGGAGTCGGGGCACTGAAGCTTTCTTT
TRBV9,TRBJ1-4,TRBD1,-,CASSAYRGRLFF,TGTGCCAGCAGCGCATACAGGGGACGGCTGTTTTTT
TRBV10-3,TRBJ2-3,-,-,CAISESSNRATDTQYF,TGTGCCATCAGTGAGTCGTCGAACAGGGCAACAGATACGCAGTATTTT
TRBV7-7,TRBJ2-7,TRBD2,-,CASSLEASGEYEQYF,TGTGCCAGCAGCTTAGAGGCTAGCGGGGAATACGAGCAGTACTTC
TRBV7-9,TRBJ2-5,-,-,CASSLVRGRETQYF,TGTGCCAGCAGCTTGGTCAGGGGAAGGGAGACCCAGTACTTC
TRBV28,TRBJ1-5,TRBD1,-,CASRGDREPQHF,TGTGCCAGCAGGGGGGACAGGGAGCCCCAGCATTTT
TRBV10-3,TRBJ2-6,TRBD1,-,CAISGGTDYSGANVLTF,TGTGCCATCAGTGGGGGGACAGATTACTCTGGGGCCAACGTCCTGACTTTC
TRBV6-5,TRBJ2-5,-,-,CASSYYNYLPQTQYF,TGTGCCAGCAGTTACTACAACTACCTTCCACAGACCCAGTACTTC
TRBV6-1,TRBJ1-3,TRBD1,-,CASRETGGRNTIYF,TGTGCCAGCAGGGAGACAGGGGGAAGAAACACCATATATTTT
TRBV27,TRBJ2-7,TRBD2,-,CASSLSRSGSSYEQYF,TGTGCCAGCAGTTTATCTAGGAGCGGGAGTTCCTACGAGCAGTACTTC
TRBV19,TRBJ1-5,TRBD1,-,CASSPRGTGILNSNQPQHF,TGTGCCAGTAGCCCGAGGGGGACAGGGATTTTAAATAGCAATCAGCCCCAGCATTTT
TRBV19,TRBJ2-7,-,-,CASSIAGSSPYEQYF,TGTGCCAGTAGTATAGCCGGGTCATCTCCCTACGAGCAGTACTTC
TRBV4-1,TRBJ1-5,-,-,CASSHMHGQSSNQPQHF,TGCGCCAGCAGCCACATGCATGGACAGTCTAGCAATCAGCCCCAGCATTTT
TRBV27,TRBJ2-5,-,-,CASSLSGRDQETQYF,TGTGCCAGCAGTTTATCGGGCAGGGACCAAGAGACCCAGTACTTC
TRBV5-1,TRBJ2-5,TRBD2,-,CASSPGLAGEETQYF,TGCGCCAGCAGCCCCGGACTAGCGGGCGAAGAGACCCAGTACTTC
TRBV6-4,TRBJ1-1,-,-,CASRQRVTEAFF,TGTGCCAGCAGGCAACGGGTCACTGAAGCTTTCTTT
TRBV9,TRBJ2-2,-,-,CASSGTTGLTGELFF,TGTGCCAGCAGCGGTACCACGGGTCTGACCGGGGAGCTGTTTTTT
TRBV6-1,TRBJ1-2,-,once,CASSEAPGGYTF,TGTGCCAGCAGTGAAGCGCCTGGCGGCTACACCTTC
TRBV28,TRBJ1-5,-,-,CASSPGTNSNQPQHF,TGTGCCAGCAGTCCCGGGACAAATAGCAATCAGCCCCAGCATTTT
TRBV14,TRBJ2-1,TRBD2,-,CASSPEGTSYYNEQFF,TGTGCCAGCAGCCCCGAGGGGACTAGTTACTACAATGAGCAGTTCTTC
TRBV5-1,TRBJ2-1,-,-,CASSLGQTYNEQFF,TGCGCCAGCAGCTTGGGACAGACATACAATGAGCAGTTCTTC
TRBV20-1,TRBJ1-2,-,-,CSAANGGGYTF,TGCAGTGCTGCTAACGGGGGGGGCTACACCTTC